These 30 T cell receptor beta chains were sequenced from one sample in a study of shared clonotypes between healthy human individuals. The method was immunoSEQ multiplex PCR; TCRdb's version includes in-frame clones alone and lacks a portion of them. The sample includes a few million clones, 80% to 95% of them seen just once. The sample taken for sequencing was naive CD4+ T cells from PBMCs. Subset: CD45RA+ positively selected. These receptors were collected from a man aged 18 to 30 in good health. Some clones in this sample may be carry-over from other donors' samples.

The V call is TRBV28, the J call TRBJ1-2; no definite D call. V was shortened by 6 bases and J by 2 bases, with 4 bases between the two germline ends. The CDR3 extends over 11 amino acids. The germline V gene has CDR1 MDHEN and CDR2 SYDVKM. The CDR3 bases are TGTGCCAGCAGGTCGAACTATGGCTACACCTTC. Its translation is CASRSNYGYTF.

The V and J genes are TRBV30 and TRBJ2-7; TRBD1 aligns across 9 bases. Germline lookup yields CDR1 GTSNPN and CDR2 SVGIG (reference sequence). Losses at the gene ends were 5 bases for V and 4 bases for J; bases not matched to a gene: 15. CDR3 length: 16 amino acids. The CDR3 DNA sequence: TGTGCCTGGGGGGGAAGGACAGGGGCATTGGGGTACGAGCAGTACTTC. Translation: CAWGGRTGALGYEQYF.

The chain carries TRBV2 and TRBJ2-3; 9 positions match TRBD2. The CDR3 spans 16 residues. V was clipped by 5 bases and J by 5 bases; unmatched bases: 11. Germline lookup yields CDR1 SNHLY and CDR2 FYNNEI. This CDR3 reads CASSLVSGRIGDTQYF. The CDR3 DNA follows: TGTGCCAGCAGTCTGGTGAGCGGGAGGATTGGAGATACGCAGTATTTT.

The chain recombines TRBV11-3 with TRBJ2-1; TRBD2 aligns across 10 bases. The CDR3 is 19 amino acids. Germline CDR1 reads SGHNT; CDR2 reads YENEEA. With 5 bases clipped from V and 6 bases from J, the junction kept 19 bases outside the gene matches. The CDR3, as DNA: TGTGCCAGCAGCCCCTCATCCACCGGGCTAGCGGGAGTCGGCAATGAGCAGTTCTTC. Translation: CASSPSSTGLAGVGNEQFF.

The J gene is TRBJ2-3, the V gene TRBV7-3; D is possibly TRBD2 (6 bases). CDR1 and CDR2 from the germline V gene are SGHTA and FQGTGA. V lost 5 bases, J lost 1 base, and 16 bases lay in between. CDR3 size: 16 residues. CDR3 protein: CASSPNGGSGTDTQYF. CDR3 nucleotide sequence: TGTGCCAGCAGCCCGAATGGGGGGTCGGGCACAGATACGCAGTATTTT.

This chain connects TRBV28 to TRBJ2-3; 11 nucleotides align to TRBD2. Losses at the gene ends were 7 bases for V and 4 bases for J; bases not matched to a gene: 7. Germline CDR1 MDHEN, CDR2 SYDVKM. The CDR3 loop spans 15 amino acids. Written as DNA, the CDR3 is TGTGCCAGCATTAGTTTAGCGGGAGGGGCAGATACGCAGTATTTT. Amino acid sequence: CASISLAGGADTQYF. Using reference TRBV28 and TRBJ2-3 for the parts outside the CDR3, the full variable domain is DVKVTQSSRYLVKRTGEKVFLECVQDMDHENMFWYRQDPGLGLRLIYFSYDVKMKEKGDIPEGYSVSREKKERFSLILESASTNQTSMYLCASISLAGGADTQYFGPGTRLTVL.

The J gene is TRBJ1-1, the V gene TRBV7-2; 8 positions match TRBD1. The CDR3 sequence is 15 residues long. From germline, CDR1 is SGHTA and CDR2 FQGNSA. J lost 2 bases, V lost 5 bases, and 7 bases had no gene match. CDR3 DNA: TGTGCCAGCAGCACCCGGACAGGGATTAACACTGAAGCTTTCTTT. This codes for CASSTRTGINTEAFF.

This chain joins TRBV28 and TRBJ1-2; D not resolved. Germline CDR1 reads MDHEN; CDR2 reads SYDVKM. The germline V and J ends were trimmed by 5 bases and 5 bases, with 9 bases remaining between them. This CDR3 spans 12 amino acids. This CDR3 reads CASSRPLYGYTF. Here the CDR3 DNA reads TGTGCCAGCAGTCGACCACTTTATGGCTACACCTTC.

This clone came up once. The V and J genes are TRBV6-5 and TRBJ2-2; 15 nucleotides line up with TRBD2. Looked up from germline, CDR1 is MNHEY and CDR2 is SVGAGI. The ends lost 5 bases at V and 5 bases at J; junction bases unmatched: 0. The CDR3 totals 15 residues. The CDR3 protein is CASSGLAGGTGELFF. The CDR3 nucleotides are TGTGCCAGCAGTGGACTAGCGGGAGGGACCGGGGAGCTGTTTTTT.

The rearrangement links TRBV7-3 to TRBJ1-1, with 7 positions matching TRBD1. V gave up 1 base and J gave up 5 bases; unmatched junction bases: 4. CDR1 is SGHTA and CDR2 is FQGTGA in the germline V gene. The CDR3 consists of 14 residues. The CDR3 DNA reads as TGTGCCAGCAGCTTAATGGGACAGCAAACTGAAGCTTTCTTT. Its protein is CASSLMGQQTEAFF.

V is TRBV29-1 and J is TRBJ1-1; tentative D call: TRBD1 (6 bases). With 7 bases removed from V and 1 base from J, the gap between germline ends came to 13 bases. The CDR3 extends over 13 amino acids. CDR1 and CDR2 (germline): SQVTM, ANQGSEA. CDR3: CSDQTGENTEAFF. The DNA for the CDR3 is TGCAGCGATCAGACAGGAGAGAACACTGAAGCTTTCTTT.

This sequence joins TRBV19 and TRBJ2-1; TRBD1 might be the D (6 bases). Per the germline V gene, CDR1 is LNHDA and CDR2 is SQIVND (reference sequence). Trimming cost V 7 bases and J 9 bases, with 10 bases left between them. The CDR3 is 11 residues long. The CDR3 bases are TGTGCCAGTATCGCACAGGGTGAGCAGTTCTTC. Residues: CASIAQGEQFF. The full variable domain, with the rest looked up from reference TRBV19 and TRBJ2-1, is DGGITQSPKYLFRKEGQNVTLSCEQNLNHDAMYWYRQDPGQGLRLIYYSQIVNDFQKGDIAEGYSVSREKKESFPLTVTSAQKNPTAFYLCASIAQGEQFFGPGTRLTVL.

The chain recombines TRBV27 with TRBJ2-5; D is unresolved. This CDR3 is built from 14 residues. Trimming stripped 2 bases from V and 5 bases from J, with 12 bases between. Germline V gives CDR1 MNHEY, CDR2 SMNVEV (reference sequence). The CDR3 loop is CASSLRREAETQYF. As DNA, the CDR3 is TGTGCCAGCAGTTTACGTCGTGAGGCTGAGACCCAGTACTTC.

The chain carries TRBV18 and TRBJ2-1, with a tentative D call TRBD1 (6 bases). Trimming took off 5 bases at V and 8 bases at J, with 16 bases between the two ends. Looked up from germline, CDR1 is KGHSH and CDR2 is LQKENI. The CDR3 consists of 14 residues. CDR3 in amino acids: CASSRGRGVYEQFF. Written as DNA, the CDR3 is TGTGCCAGCTCAAGAGGCAGGGGAGTCTATGAGCAGTTCTTC. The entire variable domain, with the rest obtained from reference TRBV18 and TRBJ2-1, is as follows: NAGVMQNPRHLVRRRGQEARLRCSPMKGHSHVYWYRQLPEEGLKFMVYLQKENIIDESGMPKERFSAEFPKEGPSILRIQQVVRGDSAAYFCASSRGRGVYEQFFGPGTRLTVL.

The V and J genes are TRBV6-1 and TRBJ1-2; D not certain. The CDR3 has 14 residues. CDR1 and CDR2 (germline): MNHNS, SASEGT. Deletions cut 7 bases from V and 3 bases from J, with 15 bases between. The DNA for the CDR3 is TGTGCCAGCACACCCCTCGTAGAAGACTATGGCTACACCTTC. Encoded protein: CASTPLVEDYGYTF.

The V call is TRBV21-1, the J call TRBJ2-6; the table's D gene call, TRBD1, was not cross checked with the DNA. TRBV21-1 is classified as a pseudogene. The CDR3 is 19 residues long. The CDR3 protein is CASSKPADRRGSGANVLTF. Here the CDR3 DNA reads TGTGCCAGCAGCAAACCCGCCGACAGGAGAGGCTCTGGGGCCAACGTCCTGACTTTC.

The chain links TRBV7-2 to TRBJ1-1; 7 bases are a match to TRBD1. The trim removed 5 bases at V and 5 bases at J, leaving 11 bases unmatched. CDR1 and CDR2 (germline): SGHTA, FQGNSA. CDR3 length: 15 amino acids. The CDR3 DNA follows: TGTGCCAGCAGCCGCGGACAGGTTTCCCTAACTGAAGCTTTCTTT. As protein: CASSRGQVSLTEAFF.

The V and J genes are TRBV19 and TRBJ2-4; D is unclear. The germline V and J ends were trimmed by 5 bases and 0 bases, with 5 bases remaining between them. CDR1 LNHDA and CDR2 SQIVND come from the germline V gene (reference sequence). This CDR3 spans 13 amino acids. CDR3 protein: CASSSKAKNIQYF. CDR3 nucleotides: TGTGCCAGTAGTTCGAAAGCCAAAAACATTCAGTACTTC.

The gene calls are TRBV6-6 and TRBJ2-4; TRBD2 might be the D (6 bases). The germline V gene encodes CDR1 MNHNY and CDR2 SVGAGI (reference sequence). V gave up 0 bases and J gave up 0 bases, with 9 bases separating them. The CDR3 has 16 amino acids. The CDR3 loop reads CASSYSTGVAKNIQYF. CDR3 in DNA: TGTGCCAGCAGTTACTCAACGGGGGTAGCCAAAAACATTCAGTACTTC.

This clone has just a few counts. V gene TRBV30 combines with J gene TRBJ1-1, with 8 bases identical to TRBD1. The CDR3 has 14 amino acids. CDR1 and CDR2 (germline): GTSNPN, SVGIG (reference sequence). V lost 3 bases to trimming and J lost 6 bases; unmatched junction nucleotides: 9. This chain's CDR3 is CAWRMDRAVAEAFF. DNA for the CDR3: TGTGCCTGGAGGATGGACAGGGCGGTCGCTGAAGCTTTCTTT.

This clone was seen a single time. CDR3 sequence: CASSLAFRGSYEQYF. Written as DNA, the CDR3 is TGTGCCAGCAGCTTGGCCTTTCGGGGGTCCTACGAGCAGTACTTC. This rearrangement joins TRBV5-8 to TRBJ2-7, with D possibly TRBD2 on 6 matching bases. The CDR3 spans 15 residues. Trimming cost V 0 bases and J 1 base, with 11 bases left between them. The V gene's germline CDR1 is SGHTS and CDR2 YDEGEE.

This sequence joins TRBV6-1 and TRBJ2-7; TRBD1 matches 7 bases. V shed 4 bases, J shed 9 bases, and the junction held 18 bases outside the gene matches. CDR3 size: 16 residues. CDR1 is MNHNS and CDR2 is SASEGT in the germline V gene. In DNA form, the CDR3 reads TGTGCCAGCAGTGGATTCCCGGGACAGCGCGTAAGGGTGCAGTACTTC. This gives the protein CASSGFPGQRVRVQYF.

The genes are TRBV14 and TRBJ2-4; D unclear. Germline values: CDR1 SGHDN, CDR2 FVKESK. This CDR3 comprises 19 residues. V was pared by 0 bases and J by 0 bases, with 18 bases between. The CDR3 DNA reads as TGTGCCAGCAGCCAAGACCACGTAGACGCGAAGTTAGCCAAAAACATTCAGTACTTC. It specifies CASSQDHVDAKLAKNIQYF.

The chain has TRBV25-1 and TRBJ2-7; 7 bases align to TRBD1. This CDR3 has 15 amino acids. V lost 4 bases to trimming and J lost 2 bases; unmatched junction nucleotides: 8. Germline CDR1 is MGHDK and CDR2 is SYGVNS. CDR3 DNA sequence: TGTGCCAGCAGTGCCCCATATACAGGGGCCTACGAGCAGTACTTC. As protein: CASSAPYTGAYEQYF.

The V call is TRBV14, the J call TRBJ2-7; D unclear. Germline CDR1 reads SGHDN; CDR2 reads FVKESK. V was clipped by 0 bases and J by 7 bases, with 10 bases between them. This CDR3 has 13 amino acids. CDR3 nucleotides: TGTGCCAGCAGCCAAGATTGGCAAGGGGAGCAGTACTTC. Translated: CASSQDWQGEQYF.

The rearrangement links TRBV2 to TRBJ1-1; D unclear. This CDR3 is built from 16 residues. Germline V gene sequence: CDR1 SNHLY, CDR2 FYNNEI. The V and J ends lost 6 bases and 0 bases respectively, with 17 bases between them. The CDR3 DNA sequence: TGTGCCAGCAGCGGAGGTTGGTCGTATCTGAACACTGAAGCTTTCTTT. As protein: CASSGGWSYLNTEAFF.

The CDR3 DNA is TGTGCCAGCAGCTTCCTGGGGGGGAGGGTCAGTGAGCAGTTCTTC. This translates into CASSFLGGRVSEQFF. The V and J genes are TRBV7-2 and TRBJ2-1, with TRBD2 matching 7 bases. Germline V CDR1 and CDR2: SGHTA, FQGNSA. There are 15 residues in the CDR3. V shed 3 bases and J 9 bases; nucleotides not matched to a gene: 11.

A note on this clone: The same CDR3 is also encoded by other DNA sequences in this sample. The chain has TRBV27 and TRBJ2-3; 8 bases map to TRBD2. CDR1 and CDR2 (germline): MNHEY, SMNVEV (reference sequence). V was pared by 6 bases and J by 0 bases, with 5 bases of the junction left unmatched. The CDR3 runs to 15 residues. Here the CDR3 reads CASSRLALSTDTQYF. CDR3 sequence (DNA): TGTGCCAGCAGCAGACTAGCGCTTAGCACAGATACGCAGTATTTT.

The DNA of the CDR3 is TGTGCCAGTAGTCTCGACAGACTCTACTCTGGAAACACCATATATTTT. Translated: CASSLDRLYSGNTIYF. V is TRBV19 and J is TRBJ1-3; D perhaps matches TRBD1 (5 bases). This CDR3 has 16 amino acids. V was shortened by 5 bases and J by 0 bases, with 14 bases between the two germline ends. CDR1 and CDR2 from the germline V gene are LNHDA and SQIVND (reference sequence).

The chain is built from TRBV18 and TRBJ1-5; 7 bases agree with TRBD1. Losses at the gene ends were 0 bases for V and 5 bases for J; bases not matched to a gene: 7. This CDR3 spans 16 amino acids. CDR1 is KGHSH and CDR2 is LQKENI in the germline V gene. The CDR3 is CASSPPTGQLYQPQHF. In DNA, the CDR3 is TGTGCCAGCTCACCACCGACGGGACAGCTCTATCAGCCCCAGCATTTT. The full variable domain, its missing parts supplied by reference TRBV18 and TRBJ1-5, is NAGVMQNPRHLVRRRGQEARLRCSPMKGHSHVYWYRQLPEEGLKFMVYLQKENIIDESGMPKERFSAEFPKEGPSILRIQQVVRGDSAAYFCASSPPTGQLYQPQHFGDGTRLSIL.